The 27 T cell receptor beta chains below come from one sample, sequenced in a study of T cell responses to AZD1222 COVID-19 vaccine. TCRdb's copy holds only in-frame clones and misses some; the assay was immunoSEQ multiplex PCR. Of tens of thousands of clones in the sample, about four fifths were seen once. This material consisted of peripheral blood, taken 28 days after the second AZD1222 dose. Source of these receptors: an adult who received the AZD1222 COVID-19 vaccine.

The chain employs TRBV7-8 and TRBJ2-5; no reliable D call. The V gene's germline CDR1 is SGHVS and CDR2 FQNEAQ. Trimming left V 2 bases short and J 0 bases short, with 10 bases between. The CDR3 sequence is 15 residues long. This chain's CDR3 is CASSLNAGNQETQYF. CDR3 DNA: TGTGCCAGCAGCTTAAATGCAGGAAACCAAGAGACCCAGTACTTC.

The chain uses TRBV6-2 or TRBV6-3 and TRBJ2-7; D not certain. Germline-derived CDR1 and CDR2 are MNHEY and SVGEGT. The CDR3 runs 15 residues. Trimming pared 5 bases from V and 2 bases from J, leaving 16 bases between. The CDR3 DNA reads as TGTGCCAGCAGTCCACCAGTTGGAGCTACCTACGAGCAGTACTTC. It translates to CASSPPVGATYEQYF.

This clone has more than one count but fewer than ten. This chain uses TRBV7-9 with TRBJ1-2, with a possible D match to TRBD1 (5 bases). Germline assignment: CDR1 SEHNR and CDR2 FQNEAQ (reference sequence). The CDR3 has 14 residues. The V end was cut by 0 bases, the J end by 8 bases, with 13 bases between. The CDR3 is CASSLAGRETGYTF. The CDR3 coding sequence is TGTGCCAGCAGCTTAGCCGGCAGGGAGACCGGCTACACCTTC.

The chain joins TRBV4-1 to TRBJ2-7; a possible D gene is TRBD1 (5 bases). CDR1 is MGHRA, CDR2 YSYEKL, per germline. The V end lost 1 base, the J end lost 10 bases, and 14 bases lay between the germline ends. This CDR3 contains 13 residues. The DNA of the CDR3 is TGCGCCAGCAGCCAAGTAACAGGCCCCGGCCAGTACTTC. Translated: CASSQVTGPGQYF.

The chain is built from TRBV2 and TRBJ2-5; D possibly corresponds to TRBD1 (6 bases). The germline V and J ends were trimmed by 6 bases and 2 bases, with 19 bases remaining between them. Germline CDR1 reads SNHLY; CDR2 reads FYNNEI. The CDR3 runs 16 residues. CDR3 DNA: TGTGCCAGCAGCGGAAGGGACAAAGGGATACAAGAGACCCAGTACTTC. Protein product: CASSGRDKGIQETQYF.

The chain recombines TRBV6-4 with TRBJ2-3, with 10 positions matching TRBD2. CDR1 is MRHNA, CDR2 SNTAGT, per germline. V lost 6 bases, J lost 5 bases, and 8 bases stayed unmatched. This CDR3 spans 15 amino acids. The CDR3 region is CASSFSGGAKDTQYF. The CDR3 bases are TGTGCCAGCAGCTTCAGCGGGGGGGCGAAAGATACGCAGTATTTT.

This chain uses TRBV4-1 with TRBJ1-6; 8 bases are shared with TRBD1. V shed 2 bases and J 9 bases; nucleotides not matched to a gene: 6. The CDR3 spans 15 residues. Germline values: CDR1 MGHRA, CDR2 YSYEKL. As DNA, the CDR3 is TGCGCCAGCAGCCAACCCACAGGGGGAGTTTCACCCCTCCACTTT. Protein product: CASSQPTGGVSPLHF.

This chain joins TRBV9 and TRBJ2-1; 8 bases map to TRBD1. Germline CDR1 SGDLS, CDR2 YYNGEE. The CDR3 has 15 amino acids. Germline trimming cut 3 bases from V and 1 base from J; bases unmatched to any gene: 3. CDR3 loop: CASSGRDRSYNEQFF. The CDR3 region has the DNA TGTGCCAGCAGCGGACGGGACAGGTCCTACAATGAGCAGTTCTTC. The whole variable domain, filled in from reference TRBV9 and TRBJ2-1, reads DSGVTQTPKHLITATGQRVTLRCSPRSGDLSVYWYQQSLDQGLQFLIQYYNGEERAKGNILERFSAQQFPDLHSELNLSSLELGDSALYFCASSGRDRSYNEQFFGPGTRLTVL.

The chain joins TRBV4-1 to TRBJ2-3; 10 bases line up with TRBD1. The J segment lost 3 bases and the V segment lost 0 bases, leaving 6 bases of the junction unmatched. Germline V gene lookup returns CDR1 MGHRA and CDR2 YSYEKL. The CDR3 loop spans 17 amino acids. The CDR3 DNA is TGCGCCAGCAGCCAAGATTTTTGGACAGGGGGTACAGATACGCAGTATTTT. Residues: CASSQDFWTGGTDTQYF.

For this clone: One end of the junction varies from germline; a read error may be responsible. The rearrangement joins TRBV7-7 to TRBJ1-6, with D unclear. The CDR3 loop spans 16 amino acids. Per germline, CDR1 SSHAT and CDR2 FNYEAQ (reference sequence). DNA of the CDR3: TGTGCTAGCAGCACCAACGTAGTTAGGGATAATTCACCCCTCCACTTT. This gives the protein CASSTNVVRDNSPLHF.

The chain links TRBV11-2 to TRBJ1-5, with D possibly being TRBD1 (5 bases). Germline V CDR1 and CDR2: SGHAT, FQNNGV. The CDR3 runs to 15 residues. The ends were cut back, 1 base at V and 1 base at J, with 8 bases in the middle. CDR3 coding DNA: TGTGCCAGCAGCTTAGTAGGGGACAGCAATCAGCCCCAGCATTTT. This translates into CASSLVGDSNQPQHF.

The rearrangement joins TRBV5-5 to TRBJ1-5; 9 bases line up with TRBD1. The CDR3 consists of 15 residues. Trimming took 1 base from V and 5 from J; bases not matched to a gene: 4. CDR1 and CDR2 from the germline V gene are SGHKS and YYEKEE (reference sequence). The CDR3 region has the DNA TGTGCCAGCAGCTTGTCTGGGACAGGGCATCAGCCCCAGCATTTT. Amino acid sequence: CASSLSGTGHQPQHF. The entire variable domain, with the rest obtained from reference TRBV5-5 and TRBJ1-5, is as follows: DAGVTQSPTHLIKTRGQQVTLRCSPISGHKSVSWYQQVLGQGPQFIFQYYEKEERGRGNFPDRFSARQFPNYSSELNVNALLLGDSALYLCASSLSGTGHQPQHFGDGTRLSIL.

This rearrangement joins TRBV5-1 to TRBJ2-3; 8 bases are a match to TRBD2. The CDR3 is 15 residues long. With 2 bases clipped from V and 1 base from J, the junction kept 3 bases outside the gene matches. Germline V lookup: CDR1 SGHRS, CDR2 YFSETQ. The chain's CDR3 is CASSFEAGGTDTQYF. Here the CDR3 DNA reads TGCGCCAGCAGCTTTGAAGCGGGGGGCACAGATACGCAGTATTTT. Full variable domain (rest looked up from reference TRBV5-1 and TRBJ2-3): KAGVTQTPRYLIKTRGQQVTLSCSPISGHRSVSWYQQTPGQGLQFLFEYFSETQRNKGNFPGRFSGRQFSNSRSEMNVSTLELGDSALYLCASSFEAGGTDTQYFGPGTRLTVL.

The chain couples TRBV10-3 to TRBJ1-2; D uncertain. V was cut by 2 bases and J by 1 base, with 2 bases left in between. Germline CDR1 reads ENHRY; CDR2 reads SYGVKD. The CDR3 runs 12 residues. The CDR3 sequence is CAISEINYGYTF. The CDR3 DNA is TGTGCCATCAGTGAGATTAACTATGGCTACACCTTC.

This chain links TRBV5-1 with TRBJ2-5; 14 bases line up with TRBD2. After removal of 4 bases from V and 2 bases from J, the junction contained 7 bases not matched to a gene. Germline loops: CDR1 SGHRS, CDR2 YFSETQ. The CDR3 consists of 17 residues. In DNA form, the CDR3 reads TGCGCCAGCAGCGAAGGGACTAGCGGGGGAATACAAGAGACCCAGTACTTC. It encodes CASSEGTSGGIQETQYF.

V and J are TRBV7-4 and TRBJ2-7, with D hard to call. The length of the CDR3 is 13 residues. Germline CDR1 and CDR2: SGHVT and SQSDAQ. V gave up 1 base and J gave up 1 base, with 5 bases separating them. CDR3 bases: TGTGCCAGCAGCTTAGACTCTTCCTACGAGCAGTACTTC. Its translation is CASSLDSSYEQYF. Together with reference TRBV7-4 and TRBJ2-7, the CDR3 gives the full variable domain: GAGVSQSPRYKVAKRGRDVALRCDSISGHVTLYWYRQTLGQGSEVLTYSQSDAQRDKSGRPSGRFSAERPERSVSTLKIQRTEQGDSAVYLCASSLDSSYEQYFGPGTRLTVT.

This chain connects TRBV28 to TRBJ1-6; D not certain. Trimming pared 6 bases from V and 0 bases from J, leaving 6 bases between. The CDR3 covers 14 residues. Germline values: CDR1 MDHEN, CDR2 SYDVKM. The CDR3 DNA follows: TGTGCCAGCAGCCCGAGCTCCTATAATTCACCCCTCCACTTT. This encodes CASSPSSYNSPLHF. Full variable domain (outside the CDR3, taken from reference TRBV28 and TRBJ1-6): DVKVTQSSRYLVKRTGEKVFLECVQDMDHENMFWYRQDPGLGLRLIYFSYDVKMKEKGDIPEGYSVSREKKERFSLILESASTNQTSMYLCASSPSSYNSPLHFGNGTRLTVT.

The chain links TRBV12-3 or TRBV12-4 to TRBJ2-1; perhaps TRBD2 as D (6 bases). Trimming shortened V by 5 bases and J by 5 bases, and 10 bases separated the two germline ends. CDR3 length: 13 residues. CDR3 sequence reads: CASSAEGHNEQFF. CDR3 bases: TGTGCCAGCAGTGCGGAGGGACACAATGAGCAGTTCTTC.

The chain couples TRBV7-9 to TRBJ1-1; no reliable D call. The CDR3 totals 13 residues. Between the trimmed V and J ends, which lost 1 base and 2 bases, there was a span of 5 bases. Germline CDR1 and CDR2: SEHNR and FQNEAQ (reference sequence). CDR3 sequence: CASSLDVNTEAFF. The CDR3 DNA reads as TGTGCCAGCAGCTTAGACGTTAACACTGAAGCTTTCTTT.

As DNA, the CDR3 is TGTGCCAGCAGTAAAGGGAGCGGGGGCTTCACAGATACGCAGTATTTT. Translated, it gives CASSKGSGGFTDTQYF. The chain is built from TRBV6-4 and TRBJ2-3; 8 bases fit TRBD2. Germline V lookup: CDR1 MRHNA, CDR2 SNTAGT. CDR3 length equals 16 residues. V lost 5 bases and J lost 2; bases outside the gene matches: 9.

The chain is built from TRBV6-2 or TRBV6-3 and TRBJ2-7, with 9 bases aligning to TRBD2. The CDR3 has 16 amino acids. Germline V CDR1 and CDR2: MNHEY, SVGEGT. V was clipped by 4 bases and J by 1 base; unmatched bases: 8. The CDR3 bases are TGTGCCAGCAGTTCTCAAAGCGGGGGGCCTTCCTACGAGCAGTACTTC. The encoded protein is CASSSQSGGPSYEQYF.

The chain uses TRBV6-1 and TRBJ2-1; no firm D call. The CDR3 is 14 amino acids. Trimming pared 0 bases from V and 10 bases from J, leaving 13 bases between. CDR1 MNHNS and CDR2 SASEGT come from the germline V gene. The CDR3 loop reads CASSEASAPVEQFF. As DNA, the CDR3 is TGTGCCAGCAGTGAAGCGTCGGCCCCAGTAGAGCAGTTCTTC.

The J gene is TRBJ2-1, the V gene TRBV30; TRBD1 agrees at 7 bases. J lost 0 bases, V lost 4 bases, and 6 bases had no gene match. The germline gives CDR1 GTSNPN, CDR2 SVGIG (reference sequence). The CDR3 consists of 15 residues. The CDR3 loop is CAWTQGVSSYNEQFF. CDR3 DNA: TGTGCCTGGACCCAGGGGGTAAGCTCCTACAATGAGCAGTTCTTC.

The chain has TRBV28 and TRBJ1-1; D is unresolved. Trimming took off 2 bases at V and 3 bases at J, with 7 bases between the two ends. The CDR3 is 13 residues long. Germline V gene lookup returns CDR1 MDHEN and CDR2 SYDVKM. The DNA for the CDR3 is TGTGCCAGCAGTTTAGGGCAGTACACTGAAGCTTTCTTT. Translated, it gives CASSLGQYTEAFF.

This chain joins TRBV6-5 and TRBJ2-1; D gene uncertain. V was cut by 7 bases and J by 0 bases, with 10 bases left in between. The CDR3 has 14 residues. Germline loops: CDR1 MNHEY, CDR2 SVGAGI. CDR3 sequence: CASTERSSYNEQFF. Written as DNA, the CDR3 is TGTGCCAGCACCGAGAGGAGCTCCTACAATGAGCAGTTCTTC.

On this clone itself: At one boundary the junction diverges from the germline segment, which might be a read error. The same CDR3 is also encoded by other DNA sequences in this sample. The chain is built from TRBV12-3 or TRBV12-4 and TRBJ1-2; the D gene is possibly TRBD1 (6 bases). The CDR3 extends over 13 amino acids. CDR3 DNA: TGCGCCAGCAGAGTAGCCAGGGGTGCTGTCTACACCTTC. It is translated as CASRVARGAVYTF.

The rearrangement joins TRBV7-6 to TRBJ1-3; no reliable D call. There are 14 residues in the CDR3. CDR1 is SGHVS and CDR2 is FNYEAQ in the germline V gene. Trimming pared 5 bases from V and 8 bases from J, leaving 16 bases between. The CDR3 nucleotides are TGTGCCAGCAGCCCCACCCGAGGACGGGACACCATATATTTT. As protein: CASSPTRGRDTIYF. The full variable domain, its missing parts supplied by reference TRBV7-6 and TRBJ1-3, is GAGVSQSPRYKVTKRGQDVALRCDPISGHVSLYWYRQALGQGPEFLTYFNYEAQQDKSGLPNDRFSAERPEGSISTLTIQRTEQRDSAMYRCASSPTRGRDTIYFGEGSWLTVV.